Each of the 11 T cell receptor beta chains below was sequenced from the same sample in a study of T cell repertoires in cytomegalovirus infection. These receptors have no known antigen. TCRdb re-derived calls from the reads in MiXCR, one entry per CDR3 protein. The sample lists 600,000 to 700,000 distinct CDR3 sequences, around 32% occurring once. The material sequenced was cultured PBMCs, taken from culture after CMV antigen stimulation. The origin of the receptors is a human donor in good health (CMV status not recorded). Some clones in this sample may be carry-over from other donors' samples.

In its sample, this clonotype was seen a few times. The genes are TRBV5-8 and TRBJ2-4, with 9 bases aligning to TRBD1. The germline CDR1 and CDR2 sequences are SGHTS and YDEGEE. This CDR3 contains 19 residues. Trimming at V came to 3 bases and at J to 3 bases, leaving 16 bases not matched to a gene. CDR3 sequence reads: CASSSTGTGNIIGKNIQYF. The CDR3, as DNA: TGTGCCAGCAGCTCGACCGGGACAGGGAACATTATTGGCAAAAACATTCAGTACTTC. Variable domain in full (rest from reference TRBV5-8 and TRBJ2-4): EAGVTQSPTHLIKTRGQQATLRCSPISGHTSVYWYQQALGLGLQFLLWYDEGEERNRGNFPPRFSGRQFPNYSSELNVNALELEDSALYLCASSSTGTGNIIGKNIQYFGAGTRLSVL.

The rearrangement links TRBV11-2 to TRBJ2-7; 13 nucleotides align to TRBD2. V gave up 5 bases and J gave up 5 bases; unmatched junction bases: 12. The CDR3 is 17 residues long. The germline V gene has CDR1 SGHAT and CDR2 FQNNGV. CDR3 sequence: CASSQEPTSGRRNEQYF. In nucleotides, the CDR3 is TGTGCCAGCAGCCAGGAACCGACTAGCGGGAGGAGAAACGAGCAGTACTTC.

This clonotype was detected a few times. The chain has TRBV7-9 and TRBJ2-5; D assignment may be TRBD1 or TRBD2 (5 bases each). This CDR3 contains 15 residues. Germline V gene sequence: CDR1 SEHNR, CDR2 FQNEAQ (reference sequence). The V gene lost 5 bases and the J gene lost 1 base, with 14 bases spanning the gap. Here the CDR3 reads CASSPSAGTQETQYF. In DNA, the CDR3 is TGTGCCAGCAGCCCATCGGCAGGGACCCAAGAGACCCAGTACTTC.

This clonotype has a single count. The chain uses TRBV6-5 and TRBJ2-2; a possible D gene is TRBD1 (6 bases). V dropped 7 bases and J dropped 5 bases, with 14 bases sitting between them. Per the germline V gene, CDR1 is MNHEY and CDR2 is SVGAGI. There are 14 residues in the CDR3. The chain's CDR3 is CASMRTGRTGELFF. CDR3 sequence (DNA): TGTGCCAGCATGAGAACAGGGCGGACCGGGGAGCTGTTTTTT.

This clonotype has just a few counts. The chain couples TRBV7-9 to TRBJ2-2; 7 nucleotides align to TRBD2. The length of the CDR3 is 13 residues. Germline V lookup: CDR1 SEHNR, CDR2 FQNEAQ (reference sequence). V lost 11 bases to trimming and J lost 1 base; unmatched junction nucleotides: 4. The CDR3 sequence is CAQGGQNTGELFF. The CDR3 DNA reads as TGTGCCCAGGGAGGGCAGAACACCGGGGAGCTGTTTTTT.

The chain employs TRBV12-3 or TRBV12-4 and TRBJ2-3, with D perhaps given as TRBD1 or TRBD2 (6 bases each). Between the trimmed V and J ends, which lost 4 bases and 2 bases, there was a span of 10 bases. This CDR3 contains 14 residues. The CDR3 sequence: CASSWRGVTDTQYF. CDR3 DNA sequence: TGTGCCAGCAGTTGGAGGGGGGTCACAGATACGCAGTATTTT.

This rearrangement joins TRBV19 to TRBJ1-1, with D perhaps TRBD1 (6 bases). V shed 3 bases and J shed 8 bases, with 10 bases lying between them. From germline, CDR1 is LNHDA and CDR2 SQIVND (reference sequence). The CDR3 length is 12 residues. Here the CDR3 reads CASSIGQHEAFF. In DNA form, the CDR3 reads TGTGCCAGTAGTATTGGACAGCACGAAGCTTTCTTT.

This clonotype has a handful of counts. The V call is TRBV20-1, the J call TRBJ1-6, with 8 bases aligning to TRBD1. Germline assignment: CDR1 DFQATT and CDR2 SNEGSKA (reference sequence). CDR3 length: 14 amino acids. Losses at the gene ends were 4 bases for V and 4 bases for J; bases not matched to a gene: 3. The CDR3 coding sequence is TGCAGTGCTATTGACAGGGGATATAATTCACCCCTCCACTTT. Translating gives CSAIDRGYNSPLHF.

This clonotype was observed a handful of times. V is TRBV19 and J is TRBJ2-7; perhaps TRBD1 as D (6 bases). Trimming pared 6 bases from V and 7 bases from J, leaving 10 bases between. This CDR3 has 11 residues. Germline V gene lookup returns CDR1 LNHDA and CDR2 SQIVND (reference sequence). CDR3 DNA: TGTGCCAGTAGCCGGCAGGGGGAGCAGTACTTC. Translation: CASSRQGEQYF.

The chain recombines TRBV27 with TRBJ2-3; 9 nucleotides align to TRBD2. CDR1 MNHEY and CDR2 SMNVEV come from the germline V gene (reference sequence). J lost 9 bases, V lost 0 bases, and 10 bases had no gene match. This CDR3 contains 16 residues. For the CDR3, the DNA is TGTGCCAGCAGTTTATCCGGCGGGAGGGCCCGTGGAACGCAGTATTTT. Translated, it gives CASSLSGGRARGTQYF.

The sample holds a few counts of this clonotype. The V gene is TRBV5-1, the J gene TRBJ2-5, with 13 positions matching TRBD2. J gave up 4 bases and V 6 bases, and 9 bases lay outside the gene matches. CDR3 size: 16 residues. The germline CDR1 and CDR2 sequences are SGHRS and YFSETQ. The DNA of the CDR3 is TGCGCCAGCACCCCGGGACTAGCGGGGTCTGGAGAGACCCAGTACTTC. Its protein product is CASTPGLAGSGETQYF.